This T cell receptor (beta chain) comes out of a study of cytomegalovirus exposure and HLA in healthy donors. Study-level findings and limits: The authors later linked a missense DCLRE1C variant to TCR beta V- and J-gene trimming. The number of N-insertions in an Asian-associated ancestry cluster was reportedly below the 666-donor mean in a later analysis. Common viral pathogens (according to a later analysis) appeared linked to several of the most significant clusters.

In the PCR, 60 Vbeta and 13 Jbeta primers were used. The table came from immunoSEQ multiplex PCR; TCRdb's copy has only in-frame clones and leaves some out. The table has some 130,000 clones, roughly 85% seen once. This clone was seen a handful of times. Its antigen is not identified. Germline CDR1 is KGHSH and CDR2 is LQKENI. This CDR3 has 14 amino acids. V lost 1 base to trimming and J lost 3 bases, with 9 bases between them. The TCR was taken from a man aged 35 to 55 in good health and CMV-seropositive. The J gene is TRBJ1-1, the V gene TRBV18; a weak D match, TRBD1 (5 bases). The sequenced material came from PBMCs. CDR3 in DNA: TGTGCCAGCTCACCACAGGCAGGGCACACTGAAGCTTTCTTT. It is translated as CASSPQAGHTEAFF.